This T cell receptor beta chain was captured in a study of cytomegalovirus exposure and HLA in healthy donors. A multiplex PCR was run with 60 Vbeta primers and 13 Jbeta primers. Some clones are missing from TCRdb's copy, which holds only in-frame ones; the method was immunoSEQ multiplex PCR. The sample has about 160,000 clones, 70% to 80% seen once. There are 16 residues in the CDR3. Looked up from germline, CDR1 is KGHSH and CDR2 is LQKENI. V was pared by 2 bases and J by 0 bases, with 13 bases between. The J gene is TRBJ2-5, the V gene TRBV18; a possible D gene is TRBD1 (6 bases). Sequencing input: PBMCs. This receptor was identified in a female donor in good health and CMV-seronegative. The CDR3 protein is CASSPRGSAHQETQYF. Written as DNA, the CDR3 is TGTGCCAGCTCACCAAGGGGGTCGGCCCACCAAGAGACCCAGTACTTC.